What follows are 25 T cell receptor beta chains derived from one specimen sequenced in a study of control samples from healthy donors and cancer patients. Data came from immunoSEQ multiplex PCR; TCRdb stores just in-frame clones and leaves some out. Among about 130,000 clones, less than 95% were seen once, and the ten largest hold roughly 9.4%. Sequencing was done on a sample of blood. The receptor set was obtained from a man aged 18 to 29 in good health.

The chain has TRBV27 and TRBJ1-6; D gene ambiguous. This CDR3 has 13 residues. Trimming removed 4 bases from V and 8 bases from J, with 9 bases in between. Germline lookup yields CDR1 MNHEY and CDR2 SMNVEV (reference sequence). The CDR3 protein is CASSYLKDSPLHF. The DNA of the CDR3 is TGTGCCAGCAGTTATCTCAAGGATTCACCCCTCCACTTT.

CDR3 bases: TGTGCCAGCAGACGACAGGGGCCGAATCAGCCCCAGCATTTT. This encodes CASRRQGPNQPQHF. The J gene is TRBJ1-5, the V gene TRBV6-4; 8 nucleotides match TRBD1. CDR3 length: 14 amino acids. Per the germline V gene, CDR1 is MRHNA and CDR2 is SNTAGT. Germline trimming cut 6 bases from V and 4 bases from J; bases unmatched to any gene: 5.

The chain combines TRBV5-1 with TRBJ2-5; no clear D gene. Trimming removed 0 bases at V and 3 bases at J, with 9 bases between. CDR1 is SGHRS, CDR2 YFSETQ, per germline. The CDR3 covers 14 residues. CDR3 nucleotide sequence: TGCGCCAGCAGCTTGGTAGTCAGTAAAGAGACCCAGTACTTC. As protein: CASSLVVSKETQYF. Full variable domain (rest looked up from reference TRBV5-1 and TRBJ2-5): KAGVTQTPRYLIKTRGQQVTLSCSPISGHRSVSWYQQTPGQGLQFLFEYFSETQRNKGNFPGRFSGRQFSNSRSEMNVSTLELGDSALYLCASSLVVSKETQYFGPGTRLLVL.

The CDR3 spells CAWGSLAGKFF. In DNA, the CDR3 is TGTGCCTGGGGATCACTAGCGGGGAAGTTCTTC. The rearrangement joins TRBV30 to TRBJ2-1; 10 nucleotides agree with TRBD2. The CDR3 runs 11 residues. The trim removed 5 bases at V and 14 bases at J, leaving 6 bases unmatched. Germline V gene sequence: CDR1 GTSNPN, CDR2 SVGIG (reference sequence).

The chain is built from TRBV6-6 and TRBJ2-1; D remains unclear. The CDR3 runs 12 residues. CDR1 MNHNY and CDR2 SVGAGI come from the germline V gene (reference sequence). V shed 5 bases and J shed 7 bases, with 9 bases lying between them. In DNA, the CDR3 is TGTGCCAGCAGTCAACACCTAAATGAGCAGTTCTTC. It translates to CASSQHLNEQFF.

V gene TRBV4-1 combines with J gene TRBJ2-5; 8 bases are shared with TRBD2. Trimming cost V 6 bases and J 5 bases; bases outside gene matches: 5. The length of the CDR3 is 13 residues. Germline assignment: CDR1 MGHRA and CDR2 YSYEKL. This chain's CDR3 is CASSRGGGETQYF. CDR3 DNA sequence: TGCGCCAGCAGTCGGGGGGGCGGGGAGACCCAGTACTTC.

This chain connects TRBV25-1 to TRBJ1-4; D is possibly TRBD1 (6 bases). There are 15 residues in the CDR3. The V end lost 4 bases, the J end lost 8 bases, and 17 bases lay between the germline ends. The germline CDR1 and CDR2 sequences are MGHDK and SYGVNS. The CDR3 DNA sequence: TGTGCCAGCAGTGCCGGGGACACCGGTCGGGAAAAACTGTTTTTT. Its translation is CASSAGDTGREKLFF. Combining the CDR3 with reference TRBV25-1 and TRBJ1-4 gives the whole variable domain EADIYQTPRYLVIGTGKKITLECSQTMGHDKMYWYQQDPGMELHLIHYSYGVNSTEKGDLSSESTVSRIRTEHFPLTLESARPSHTSQYLCASSAGDTGREKLFFGSGTQLSVL.

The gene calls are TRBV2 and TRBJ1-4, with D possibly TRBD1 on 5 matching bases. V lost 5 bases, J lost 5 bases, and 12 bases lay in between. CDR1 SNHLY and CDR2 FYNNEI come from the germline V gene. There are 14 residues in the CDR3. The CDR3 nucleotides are TGTGCCAGCAGTTCCCCCCGGGGGAATGAAAAACTGTTTTTT. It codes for CASSSPRGNEKLFF. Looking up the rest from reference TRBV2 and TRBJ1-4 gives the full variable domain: EPEVTQTPSHQVTQMGQEVILRCVPISNHLYFYWYRQILGQKVEFLVSFYNNEISEKSEIFDDQFSVERPDGSNFTLKIRSTKLEDSAMYFCASSSPRGNEKLFFGSGTQLSVL.

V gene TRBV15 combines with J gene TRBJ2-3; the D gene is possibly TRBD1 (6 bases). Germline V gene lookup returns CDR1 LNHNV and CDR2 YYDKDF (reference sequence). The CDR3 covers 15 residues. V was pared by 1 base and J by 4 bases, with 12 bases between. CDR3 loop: CATSRGGHLSDTQYF. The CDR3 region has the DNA TGTGCCACCAGCAGAGGGGGACACCTCTCAGATACGCAGTATTTT.

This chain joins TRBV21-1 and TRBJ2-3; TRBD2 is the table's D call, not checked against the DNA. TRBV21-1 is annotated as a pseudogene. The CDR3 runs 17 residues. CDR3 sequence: CASSSQRPPGRTDTQYF. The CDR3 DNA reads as TGTGCCAGCAGTAGTCAACGGCCCCCCGGGAGGACAGATACGCAGTATTTT.

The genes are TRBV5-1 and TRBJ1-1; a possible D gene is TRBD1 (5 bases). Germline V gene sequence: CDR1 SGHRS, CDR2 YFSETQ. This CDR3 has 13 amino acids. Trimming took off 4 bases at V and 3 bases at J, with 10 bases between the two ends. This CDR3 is CASSQGAYTEAFF. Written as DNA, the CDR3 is TGCGCCAGCAGCCAAGGGGCGTACACTGAAGCTTTCTTT.

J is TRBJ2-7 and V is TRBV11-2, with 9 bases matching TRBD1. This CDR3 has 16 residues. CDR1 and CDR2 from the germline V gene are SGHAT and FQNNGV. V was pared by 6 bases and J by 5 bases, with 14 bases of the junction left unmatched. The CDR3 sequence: CASSQPPGTGRDEQYF. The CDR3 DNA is TGTGCCAGCAGTCAACCCCCAGGGACAGGGAGGGACGAGCAGTACTTC.

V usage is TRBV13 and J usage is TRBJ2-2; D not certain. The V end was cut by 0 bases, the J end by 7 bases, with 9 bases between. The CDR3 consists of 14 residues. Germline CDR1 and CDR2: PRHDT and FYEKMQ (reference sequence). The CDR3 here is CASSLGGANGELFF. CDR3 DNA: TGTGCCAGCAGCTTAGGCGGAGCCAACGGGGAGCTGTTTTTT.

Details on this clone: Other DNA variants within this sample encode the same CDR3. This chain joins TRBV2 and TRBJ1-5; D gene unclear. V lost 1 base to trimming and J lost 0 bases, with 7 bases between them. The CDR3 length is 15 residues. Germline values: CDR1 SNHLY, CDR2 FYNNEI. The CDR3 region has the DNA TGTGCCAGCAGTGAAGAGGCAGGTAGCAATCAGCCCCAGCATTTT. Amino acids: CASSEEAGSNQPQHF. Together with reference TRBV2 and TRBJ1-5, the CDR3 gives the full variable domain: EPEVTQTPSHQVTQMGQEVILRCVPISNHLYFYWYRQILGQKVEFLVSFYNNEISEKSEIFDDQFSVERPDGSNFTLKIRSTKLEDSAMYFCASSEEAGSNQPQHFGDGTRLSIL.

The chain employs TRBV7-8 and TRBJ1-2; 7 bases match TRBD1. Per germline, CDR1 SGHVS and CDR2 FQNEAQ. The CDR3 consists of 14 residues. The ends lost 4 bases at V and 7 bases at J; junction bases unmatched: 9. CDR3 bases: TGTGCCAGCAGCTCGACAGGGATACCGACTGGCTACACCTTC. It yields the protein CASSSTGIPTGYTF.

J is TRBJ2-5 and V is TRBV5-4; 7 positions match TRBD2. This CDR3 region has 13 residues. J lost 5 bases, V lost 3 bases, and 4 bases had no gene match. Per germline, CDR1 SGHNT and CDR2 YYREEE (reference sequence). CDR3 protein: CASSSRGGETQYF. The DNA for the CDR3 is TGTGCCAGCAGCTCTAGGGGAGGGGAGACCCAGTACTTC.

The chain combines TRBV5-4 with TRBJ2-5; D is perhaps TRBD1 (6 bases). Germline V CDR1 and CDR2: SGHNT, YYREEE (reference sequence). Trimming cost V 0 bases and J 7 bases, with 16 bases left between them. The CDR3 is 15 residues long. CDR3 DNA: TGTGCCAGCAGCTTGGCCTCACAGGGTGACGTGACCCAGTACTTC. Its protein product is CASSLASQGDVTQYF.

Here the CDR3 DNA reads TGTGCCAGTAGTCGTGCGGGGGGTAGGGGGGATGAGCAGTTCTTC. Translated, it gives CASSRAGGRGDEQFF. The chain combines TRBV19 with TRBJ2-1; 8 bases are shared with TRBD2. The germline CDR1 and CDR2 sequences are LNHDA and SQIVND (reference sequence). Losses at the gene ends were 5 bases for V and 8 bases for J; bases not matched to a gene: 11. This CDR3 spans 15 amino acids.

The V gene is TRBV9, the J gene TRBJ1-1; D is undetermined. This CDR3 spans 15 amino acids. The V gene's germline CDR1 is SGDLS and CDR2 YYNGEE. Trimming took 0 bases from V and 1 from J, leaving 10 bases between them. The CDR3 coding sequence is TGTGCCAGCAGCGTAGCTACGTGGGGGAACACTGAAGCTTTCTTT. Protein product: CASSVATWGNTEAFF.

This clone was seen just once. The CDR3 region is CASGWDVVNTEAFF. CDR3 nucleotides: TGTGCCAGCGGATGGGACGTAGTGAACACTGAAGCTTTCTTT. V and J are TRBV6-6 and TRBJ1-1; weak D call: TRBD1 (5 bases). CDR3 length: 14 amino acids. Germline CDR1 is MNHNY and CDR2 is SVGAGI (reference sequence). Trimming shortened V by 8 bases and J by 0 bases, and 13 bases separated the two germline ends.

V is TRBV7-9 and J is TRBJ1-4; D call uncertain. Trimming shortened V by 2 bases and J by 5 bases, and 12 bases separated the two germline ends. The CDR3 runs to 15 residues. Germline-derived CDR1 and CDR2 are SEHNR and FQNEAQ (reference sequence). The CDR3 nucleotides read TGTGCCAGCAGCTTATATCCTGCGGGGAATGAAAAACTGTTTTTT. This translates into CASSLYPAGNEKLFF. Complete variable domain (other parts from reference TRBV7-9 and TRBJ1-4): DTGVSQNPRHKITKRGQNVTFRCDPISEHNRLYWYRQTLGQGPEFLTYFQNEAQLEKSRLLSDRFSAERPKGSFSTLEIQRTEQGDSAMYLCASSLYPAGNEKLFFGSGTQLSVL.

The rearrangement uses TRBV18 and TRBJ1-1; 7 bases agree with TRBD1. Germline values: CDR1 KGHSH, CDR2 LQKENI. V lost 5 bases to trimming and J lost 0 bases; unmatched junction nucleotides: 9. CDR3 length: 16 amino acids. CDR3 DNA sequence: TGTGCCAGCTCAAGTTCGGGAGGGGGCCTGAACACTGAAGCTTTCTTT. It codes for CASSSSGGGLNTEAFF.

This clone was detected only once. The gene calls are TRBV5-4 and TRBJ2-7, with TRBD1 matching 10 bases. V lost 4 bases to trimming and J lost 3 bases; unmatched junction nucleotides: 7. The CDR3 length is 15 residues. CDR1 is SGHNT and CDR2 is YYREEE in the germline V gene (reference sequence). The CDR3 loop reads CASSAGTGEYYEQYF. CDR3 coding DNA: TGTGCCAGCAGCGCCGGGACAGGGGAATACTACGAGCAGTACTTC.

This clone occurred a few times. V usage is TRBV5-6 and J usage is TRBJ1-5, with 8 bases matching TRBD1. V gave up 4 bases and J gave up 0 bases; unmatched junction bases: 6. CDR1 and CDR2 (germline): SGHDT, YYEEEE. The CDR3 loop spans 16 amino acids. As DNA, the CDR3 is TGTGCCAGCAGCACCGGGACAGGTTATAGCAATCAGCCCCAGCATTTT. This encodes CASSTGTGYSNQPQHF.

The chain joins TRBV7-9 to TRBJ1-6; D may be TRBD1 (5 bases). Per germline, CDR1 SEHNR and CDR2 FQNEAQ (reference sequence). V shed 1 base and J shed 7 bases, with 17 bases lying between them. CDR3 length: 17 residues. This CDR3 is CASSLVRDPRKNSPLHF. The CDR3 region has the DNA TGTGCCAGCAGCTTAGTAAGGGACCCCAGGAAGAATTCACCCCTCCACTTT.